This T cell receptor (beta chain) was observed in a study of blood T cell repertoires in COVID-19. The germline gives CDR1 SGHNT, CDR2 YYREEE (reference sequence). The CDR3 is 19 amino acids. With 3 bases clipped from V and 3 bases from J, the junction kept 17 bases outside the gene matches. Per the study methods: The assay estimated nucleated cells by amplifying reference gene primers. The data were produced by immunoSEQ multiplex PCR, yet TCRdb's version contains in-frame clones alone and is incomplete. That table furnishes V, J and clone size, whereas the DNA furnished D and trimming. The sample has 40,000 to 50,000 clones; 88% are singletons.

Source material: peripheral blood. This sequence was found in a human donor in a cohort sampled during active COVID-19. V and J are TRBV5-4 and TRBJ2-5; 10 nucleotides line up with TRBD1. Here the CDR3 reads CASSSPNWDRGSLKETQYF. As DNA, the CDR3 is TGTGCCAGCAGCTCACCCAACTGGGACAGGGGTTCCTTAAAAGAGACCCAGTACTTC.